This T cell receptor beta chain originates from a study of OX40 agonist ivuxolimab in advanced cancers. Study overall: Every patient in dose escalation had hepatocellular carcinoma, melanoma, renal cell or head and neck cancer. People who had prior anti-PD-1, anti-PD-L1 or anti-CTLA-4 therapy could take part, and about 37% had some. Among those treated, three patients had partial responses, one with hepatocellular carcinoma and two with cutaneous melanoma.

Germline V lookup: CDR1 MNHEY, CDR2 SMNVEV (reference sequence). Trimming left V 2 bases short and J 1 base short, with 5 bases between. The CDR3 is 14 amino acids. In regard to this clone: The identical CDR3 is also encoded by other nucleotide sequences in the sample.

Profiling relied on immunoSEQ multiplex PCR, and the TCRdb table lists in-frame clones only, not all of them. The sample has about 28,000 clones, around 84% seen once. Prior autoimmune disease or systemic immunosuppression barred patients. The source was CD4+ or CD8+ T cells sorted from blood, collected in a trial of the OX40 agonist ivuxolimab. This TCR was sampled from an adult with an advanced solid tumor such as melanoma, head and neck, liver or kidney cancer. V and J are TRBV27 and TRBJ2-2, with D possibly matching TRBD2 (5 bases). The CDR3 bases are TGTGCCAGCAGTTTAAGCGGGAACACCGGGGAGCTGTTTTTT. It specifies CASSLSGNTGELFF.